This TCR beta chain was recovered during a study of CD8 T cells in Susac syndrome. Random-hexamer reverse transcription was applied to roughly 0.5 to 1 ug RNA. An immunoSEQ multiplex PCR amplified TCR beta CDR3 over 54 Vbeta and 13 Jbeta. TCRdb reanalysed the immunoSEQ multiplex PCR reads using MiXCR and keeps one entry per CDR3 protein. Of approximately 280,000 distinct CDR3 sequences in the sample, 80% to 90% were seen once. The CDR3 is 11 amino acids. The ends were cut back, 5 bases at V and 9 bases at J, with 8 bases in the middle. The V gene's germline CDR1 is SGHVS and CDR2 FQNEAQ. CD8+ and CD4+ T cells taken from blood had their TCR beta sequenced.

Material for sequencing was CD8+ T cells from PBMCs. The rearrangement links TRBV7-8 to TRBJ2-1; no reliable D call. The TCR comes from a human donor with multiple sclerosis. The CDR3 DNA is TGTGCCAGCAGCACCGGTACTGAGCAGTTCTTC. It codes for CASSTGTEQFF.